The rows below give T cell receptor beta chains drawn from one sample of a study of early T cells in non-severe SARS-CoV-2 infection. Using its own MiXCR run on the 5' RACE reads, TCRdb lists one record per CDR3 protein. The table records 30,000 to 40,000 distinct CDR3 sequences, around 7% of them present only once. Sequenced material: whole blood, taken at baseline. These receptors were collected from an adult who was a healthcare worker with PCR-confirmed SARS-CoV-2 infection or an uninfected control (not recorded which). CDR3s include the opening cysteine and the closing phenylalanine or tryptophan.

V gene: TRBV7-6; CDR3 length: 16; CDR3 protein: CASSTGTAPLNTEAFF
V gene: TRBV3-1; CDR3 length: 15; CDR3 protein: CASSQAVILNYGYTF
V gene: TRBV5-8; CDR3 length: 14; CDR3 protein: CASGTGGSSYEQYF
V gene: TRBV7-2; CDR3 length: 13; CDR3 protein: CASSLAPGYEQYF
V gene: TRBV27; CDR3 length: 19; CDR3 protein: CASTSPGLAGGRRTGELFF
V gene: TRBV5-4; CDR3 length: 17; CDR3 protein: CVSSQLHRGGSSYEQYF
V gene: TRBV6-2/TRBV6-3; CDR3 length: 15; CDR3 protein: CASSPSEGVDTEAFF
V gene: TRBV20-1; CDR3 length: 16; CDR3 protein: CSANSVGTSGSYEQFF
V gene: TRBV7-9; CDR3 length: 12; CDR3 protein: CASSLVDEKLFF
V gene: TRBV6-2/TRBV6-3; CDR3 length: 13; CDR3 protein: CASSFRDRNEQFF
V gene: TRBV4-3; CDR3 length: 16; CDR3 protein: CASSHADSWGNYGYTF
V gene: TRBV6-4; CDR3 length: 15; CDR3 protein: CASSDSSGSYNEQFF
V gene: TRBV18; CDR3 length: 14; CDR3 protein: CASSPGGNLYGYTF
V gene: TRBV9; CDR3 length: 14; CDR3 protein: CASSVDGTNYEQYF
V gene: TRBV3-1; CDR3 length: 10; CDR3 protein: CARRGDSLHF
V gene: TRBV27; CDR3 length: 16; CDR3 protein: CASSLNPGSHTDTQYF
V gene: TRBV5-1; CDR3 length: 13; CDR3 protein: CASKITGANVLTF
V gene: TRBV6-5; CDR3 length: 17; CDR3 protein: CASSQITGGHSYNEQFF
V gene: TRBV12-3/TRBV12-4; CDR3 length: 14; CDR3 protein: CASSPAATNYGYTF
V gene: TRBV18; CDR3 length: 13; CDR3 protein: CASSSTSIYEQYF
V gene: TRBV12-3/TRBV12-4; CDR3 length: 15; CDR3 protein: CASSSSPPRTDTQYF
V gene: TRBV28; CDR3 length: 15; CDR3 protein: CASFVAGSRGDTQYF
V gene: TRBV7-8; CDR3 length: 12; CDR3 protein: CASSLEGGTQYF
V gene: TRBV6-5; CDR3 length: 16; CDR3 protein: CASRGLAGSSYNEQFF
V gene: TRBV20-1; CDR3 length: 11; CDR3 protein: CSAGTYNEQFF
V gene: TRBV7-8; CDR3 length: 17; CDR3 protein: CASSFGLAGSSYNEQFF
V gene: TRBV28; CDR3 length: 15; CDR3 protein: CASSLYTGGQDTQYF
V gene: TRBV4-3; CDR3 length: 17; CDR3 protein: CASSQDNGRLADGEQFF
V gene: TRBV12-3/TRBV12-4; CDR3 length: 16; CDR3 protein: CASSSGTGGANYGYTF
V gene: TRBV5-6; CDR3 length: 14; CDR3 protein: CASSLGLAGETQYF
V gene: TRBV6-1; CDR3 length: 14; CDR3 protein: CASSPGTASGIQYF
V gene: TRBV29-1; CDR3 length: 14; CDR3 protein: CSVRQGGFTDTQYF
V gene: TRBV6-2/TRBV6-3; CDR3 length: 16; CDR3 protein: CASSYPPGQDIETQYF
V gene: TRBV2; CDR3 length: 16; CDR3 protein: CASSGGQSSGANVLTF
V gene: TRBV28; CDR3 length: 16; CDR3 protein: CASNQLDASSGNTIYF
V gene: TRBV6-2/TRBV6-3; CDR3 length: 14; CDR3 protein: CASKARESTDTQYF
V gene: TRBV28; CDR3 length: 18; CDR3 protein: CASSPYPGGIPGANVLTF
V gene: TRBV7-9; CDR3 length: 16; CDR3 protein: CASSSRTSGDTDTQYF
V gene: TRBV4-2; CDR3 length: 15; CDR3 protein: CASSQLSGSTDTQYF
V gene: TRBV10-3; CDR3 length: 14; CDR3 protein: CAISGLQGKDTQYF
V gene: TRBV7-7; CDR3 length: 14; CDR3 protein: CASSLGREPGELFF
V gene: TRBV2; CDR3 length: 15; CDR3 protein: CASSEGMTPNQPQHF
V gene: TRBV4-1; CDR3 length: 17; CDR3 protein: CASSQGGGSVPYNEQFF
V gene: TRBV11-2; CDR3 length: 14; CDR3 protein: CASSWRGETGELFF
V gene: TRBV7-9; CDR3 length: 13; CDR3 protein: CASSVTLQETQYF
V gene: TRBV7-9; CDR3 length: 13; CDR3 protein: CASSLEADQPQHF
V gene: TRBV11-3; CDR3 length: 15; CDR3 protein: CASRVLAGEAYEQFF